Reported below is one T cell receptor (beta chain). TCRdb keeps only in-frame clones here, not all; method: immunoSEQ multiplex PCR. The data show roughly 190,000 clones, more than 75% seen once. V was clipped by 0 bases and J by 0 bases; unmatched bases: 10. The germline gives CDR1 SGHRS, CDR2 YFSETQ. This CDR3 is built from 19 residues. These data belong to a study of blood T cell repertoires in COVID-19. Material for sequencing was PBMCs or T cells enriched from blood (not recorded which). The chain employs TRBV5-1 and TRBJ2-2; the match to TRBD2 covers 8 bases. This clonotype was sampled from a woman aged 45-65 years with acute COVID-19. The CDR3 here is CASSLERRRRGANTGELFF. The CDR3 DNA sequence: TGCGCCAGCAGCTTGGAACGGCGTAGGCGGGGGGCGAACACCGGGGAGCTGTTTTTT.